Below are 8 T cell receptor beta chains sequenced from a single sample in a study of T cell repertoires in cytomegalovirus infection. What these receptors recognize is not known. Each CDR3 protein is one row after TCRdb ran MiXCR on the reads. The sample includes 700,000 to 950,000 distinct CDR3 sequences, over 25% seen only once; the top ten take about an eighth. The sequencing used cultured CD8+ T cells from PBMCs, collected from culture after CMV antigen stimulation. These TCRs come from a human donor in good health (CMV status not recorded). Some clones in this sample may be carry-over from other donors' samples.

The chain uses TRBV2 and TRBJ2-4, with D possibly matching TRBD2 (5 bases). Germline V gene lookup returns CDR1 SNHLY and CDR2 FYNNEI. Trimming pared 6 bases from V and 11 bases from J, leaving 11 bases between. The CDR3 sequence is 11 residues long. CDR3 bases: TGTGCCAGCAGCGCAGCGGCGGTTCAGTACTTC. Translated: CASSAAAVQYF.

V is TRBV20-1 and J is TRBJ1-5, with D possibly matching TRBD1 (5 bases). CDR1 and CDR2 from the germline V gene are DFQATT and SNEGSKA (reference sequence). This CDR3 comprises 14 residues. V lost 3 bases to trimming and J lost 3 bases, with 12 bases between them. The CDR3 DNA reads as TGCAGTGCTAGGAAGGTGGGGGACAATCAGCCCCAGCATTTT. This codes for CSARKVGDNQPQHF.

The chain recombines TRBV7-9 with TRBJ2-3; D might be TRBD2 (5 bases). V gave up 5 bases and J gave up 8 bases, with 23 bases separating them. Per the germline V gene, CDR1 is SEHNR and CDR2 is FQNEAQ (reference sequence). CDR3 length: 16 amino acids. DNA of the CDR3: TGTGCCAGCAGCCCAAAAATAGACCCGGAAGGAGGTACGCAGTATTTT. It codes for CASSPKIDPEGGTQYF.

This clonotype was observed at least ten times. The V call is TRBV7-8, the J call TRBJ1-3, with D perhaps matching TRBD1 (5 bases). The CDR3 spans 14 residues. Germline CDR1 SGHVS, CDR2 FQNEAQ. V was pared by 7 bases and J by 2 bases, with 12 bases between. The CDR3 is CASNAGTAGNTIYF. As DNA, the CDR3 is TGTGCCAGCAACGCTGGGACGGCTGGAAACACCATATATTTT.

This clonotype was seen more than once but under ten times. The rearrangement links TRBV27 to TRBJ1-1; tentative D call: TRBD1 (5 bases). CDR1 is MNHEY and CDR2 is SMNVEV in the germline V gene (reference sequence). The V end lost 5 bases, the J end lost 3 bases, and 13 bases lay between the germline ends. This CDR3 is 14 amino acids long. Here the CDR3 DNA reads TGTGCCAGCAGTGAAAGACAGATTCACACTGAAGCTTTCTTT. This codes for CASSERQIHTEAFF.

This clonotype was seen more than once but under ten times. The chain uses TRBV7-9 and TRBJ2-3; D perhaps matches TRBD2 (5 bases). The CDR3 runs to 14 residues. Trimming removed 1 base at V and 4 bases at J, with 9 bases between. The germline V gene has CDR1 SEHNR and CDR2 FQNEAQ (reference sequence). The CDR3 DNA sequence: TGTGCCAGCAGCTTAGAACTAGGCGCAGATACGCAGTATTTT. It specifies CASSLELGADTQYF.

This chain connects TRBV6-1 to TRBJ2-3; TRBD1 agrees at 9 bases. The trim removed 0 bases at V and 5 bases at J, leaving 9 bases unmatched. CDR1 and CDR2 (germline): MNHNS, SASEGT. The CDR3 is 17 residues long. In DNA, the CDR3 is TGTGCCAGCAGTGAAGCGGAACAGGGGGCGGAAGGAGATACGCAGTATTTT. Residues: CASSEAEQGAEGDTQYF.

The rearrangement joins TRBV9 to TRBJ2-2, with a tentative D call TRBD2 (6 bases). Trimming removed 7 bases from V and 3 bases from J, with 19 bases in between. Germline lookup yields CDR1 SGDLS and CDR2 YYNGEE. This CDR3 spans 16 amino acids. Here the CDR3 DNA reads TGTGCCAGCTCCGACCGGACGGGGGTCTACACCGGGGAGCTGTTTTTT. Protein product: CASSDRTGVYTGELFF.